These 27 T cell receptor beta chains were all obtained from the same sample, sequenced in a study of blood T cells in healthy people across ages. A second PCR, run for about 7 to 11 cycles, used a sample-barcoded 5' primer plus a J-beta primer mix. TCRdb independently ran MiXCR on the 5' RACE reads; one entry per CDR3 protein. The data contain some 700,000 distinct CDR3 sequences, 40% to 45% of them seen just once; the ten biggest clones take up 20% to 25%. Input material: blood. The receptors were gathered from a woman in her sixties or seventies in good health.

This clonotype was picked up one time. The chain carries TRBV12-3 or TRBV12-4 and TRBJ2-1, with 7 nucleotides matching TRBD1. Trimming cost V 7 bases and J 0 bases; bases outside gene matches: 0. CDR3 length equals 13 residues. CDR3 in DNA: TGTGCCAGCAACAGGGGCTCCTACAATGAGCAGTTCTTC. Protein sequence: CASNRGSYNEQFF.

This clonotype was counted at least ten times. The chain couples TRBV7-2 to TRBJ2-3; D not certain. CDR3 length: 15 residues. CDR1 SGHTA and CDR2 FQGNSA come from the germline V gene. The V gene lost 4 bases and the J gene lost 2 bases, with 13 bases spanning the gap. The CDR3 DNA sequence: TGTGCCAGCAGCTCCTCCATAAGCACCACAGATACGCAGTATTTT. Its protein product is CASSSSISTTDTQYF.

This chain joins TRBV4-1 and TRBJ2-3; no clear D. The CDR3 is 14 amino acids. Germline V gene lookup returns CDR1 MGHRA and CDR2 YSYEKL. The ends were cut back, 0 bases at V and 3 bases at J, with 7 bases in the middle. The CDR3 DNA sequence: TGCGCCAGCAGCCAAGACCAACCTACAGATACGCAGTATTTT. It encodes CASSQDQPTDTQYF.

At least ten counts were recorded for this clonotype. J is TRBJ1-4 and V is TRBV25-1; D gene ambiguous. The CDR3 is 15 amino acids. Trimming removed 8 bases from V and 0 bases from J, with 13 bases in between. Germline CDR1 and CDR2: MGHDK and SYGVNS. CDR3 sequence (DNA): TGTGCCAGCTCTGAGTTGGGAGCAACTAATGAAAAACTGTTTTTT. It translates to CASSELGATNEKLFF. Full variable domain (remainder filled in from reference TRBV25-1 and TRBJ1-4): EADIYQTPRYLVIGTGKKITLECSQTMGHDKMYWYQQDPGMELHLIHYSYGVNSTEKGDLSSESTVSRIRTEHFPLTLESARPSHTSQYLCASSELGATNEKLFFGSGTQLSVL.

Ten or more counts support this clonotype. V is TRBV7-2 and J is TRBJ2-3; 8 bases are a match to TRBD2. The CDR3 is made up of 13 amino acids. V gave up 5 bases and J gave up 5 bases; unmatched junction bases: 3. Germline CDR1 is SGHTA and CDR2 is FQGNSA. CDR3 bases: TGTGCCAGCAGCCCCGCGGGGGGAGATACGCAGTATTTT. It codes for CASSPAGGDTQYF.

This rearrangement joins TRBV6-5 to TRBJ2-7; 8 positions agree with TRBD2. CDR1 is MNHEY, CDR2 SVGAGI, per germline. V lost 2 bases and J lost 5; bases outside the gene matches: 17. The CDR3 spans 18 residues. The CDR3: CASSYTPNWSGSSDEQYF. DNA of the CDR3: TGTGCCAGCAGTTACACCCCAAATTGGAGCGGGAGTTCCGACGAGCAGTACTTC.

The chain combines TRBV29-1 with TRBJ1-1; D possibly corresponds to TRBD1 (6 bases). The CDR3 runs 12 residues. V lost 4 bases, J lost 5 bases, and 11 bases lay in between. CDR1 is SQVTM and CDR2 is ANQGSEA in the germline V gene. CDR3 loop: CSVVGGRTEAFF. The CDR3 DNA reads as TGCAGCGTTGTTGGGGGGCGAACTGAAGCTTTCTTT.

This clonotype turned up a few times. The rearrangement links TRBV12-3 or TRBV12-4 to TRBJ2-3, with D unresolved. Between the trimmed V and J ends, which lost 1 base and 4 bases, there was a span of 12 bases. CDR3 size: 15 residues. CDR3 in amino acids: CASSLGRDEADTQYF. DNA of the CDR3: TGTGCCAGCAGTTTAGGTCGAGACGAAGCAGATACGCAGTATTTT.

The V gene is TRBV27, the J gene TRBJ2-3; D remains unclear. Looked up from germline, CDR1 is MNHEY and CDR2 is SMNVEV (reference sequence). Trimming took 5 bases from V and 8 from J, leaving 17 bases between them. The CDR3 loop spans 14 amino acids. CDR3 sequence (DNA): TGTGCCAGCAGTCCCCGACCTATCGCGGCTACGCAGTATTTT. Residues: CASSPRPIAATQYF.

This clonotype showed up just a few times. The chain links TRBV13 to TRBJ1-2; 9 bases agree with TRBD1. Germline CDR1 is PRHDT and CDR2 is FYEKMQ (reference sequence). The CDR3 is made up of 14 amino acids. J lost 3 bases, V lost 5 bases, and 4 bases had no gene match. CDR3 amino acids: CASSVQGADYGYTF. In DNA form, the CDR3 reads TGTGCCAGCAGCGTACAGGGGGCGGACTATGGCTACACCTTC.

The chain uses TRBV7-8 and TRBJ2-4, with 7 bases identical to TRBD1. V was clipped by 5 bases and J by 0 bases; unmatched bases: 10. Germline assignment: CDR1 SGHVS and CDR2 FQNEAQ. The CDR3 is made up of 17 amino acids. CDR3 amino acids: CASSPRGQNLAKNIQYF. CDR3 bases: TGTGCCAGCAGCCCTAGGGGACAGAATTTAGCCAAAAACATTCAGTACTTC.

The J gene is TRBJ2-3, the V gene TRBV4-2; unclear D gene. The CDR3 has 12 amino acids. V was shortened by 0 bases and J by 6 bases, with 4 bases between the two germline ends. CDR1 is LGHNA, CDR2 YNFKEQ, per germline. The DNA of the CDR3 is TGTGCCAGCAGCCAAGATGTGGATACGCAGTATTTT. Translation: CASSQDVDTQYF.

The gene calls are TRBV20-1 and TRBJ2-7; D gene unclear. This CDR3 is 11 amino acids long. Germline loops: CDR1 DFQATT, CDR2 SNEGSKA (reference sequence). Trimming cost V 1 base and J 3 bases, with 4 bases left between them. This CDR3 reads CSARGNYEQYF. The CDR3 DNA follows: TGCAGTGCTAGAGGGAACTACGAGCAGTACTTC.

The chain couples TRBV20-1 to TRBJ2-5, with 11 bases identical to TRBD2. J lost 2 bases, V lost 4 bases, and 9 bases had no gene match. CDR3 length: 16 residues. Germline V lookup: CDR1 DFQATT, CDR2 SNEGSKA (reference sequence). This chain's CDR3 is CSAKGLAGGQQETQYF. Here the CDR3 DNA reads TGCAGTGCTAAGGGGCTAGCGGGAGGTCAACAAGAGACCCAGTACTTC.

V and J are TRBV15 and TRBJ1-2; 7 nucleotides line up with TRBD1. V was pared by 3 bases and J by 4 bases, with 8 bases of the junction left unmatched. Germline V gene data show CDR1 as LNHNV and CDR2 as YYDKDF (reference sequence). The CDR3 loop spans 15 amino acids. DNA of the CDR3: TGTGCCACCAGCAGGGCCGCGACAGGGACCTATGGCTACACCTTC. This gives the protein CATSRAATGTYGYTF.

Comment on this clonotype: A read error may produce the germline difference seen at one junction end. This sequence joins TRBV12-3 or TRBV12-4 and TRBJ2-3; 12 bases match TRBD2. This CDR3 has 16 amino acids. DNA of the CDR3: TGTGCTAGCAGTTCAGGACTAGCGGGAATGGAGGATACGCAGTATTTT. Its translation: CASSSGLAGMEDTQYF.

The table lists this clonotype with many counts. The genes are TRBV10-3 and TRBJ1-2; unclear D gene. The germline V gene has CDR1 ENHRY and CDR2 SYGVKD. This CDR3 comprises 13 residues. V lost 4 bases and J 6 bases, leaving 12 bases between the germline ends. CDR3 in DNA: TGTGCCATCAGTGCCAACGGAGATGATGGCTACACCTTC. It encodes CAISANGDDGYTF.

This clonotype turned up a few times. The chain joins TRBV15 to TRBJ1-2; tentatively, D is TRBD1 (5 bases). CDR3 size: 15 residues. The germline V gene has CDR1 LNHNV and CDR2 YYDKDF (reference sequence). Trimming stripped 5 bases from V and 4 bases from J, with 17 bases between. CDR3 nucleotide sequence: TGTGCCACCAGCGGAAAGACAGTTAACGTCTATGGCTACACCTTC. This encodes CATSGKTVNVYGYTF.

Concerning this clonotype: Since a much larger clone is just one base distant, this may be a read error. The chain couples TRBV6-2 or TRBV6-3 to TRBJ2-7; 10 positions match TRBD1. The ends lost 6 bases at V and 2 bases at J; junction bases unmatched: 4. Germline V CDR1 and CDR2: MNHEY, SVGEGT. The CDR3 extends over 14 amino acids. The CDR3 nucleotides read TGTGCCAGCAGGTTGACAGGGGGCACCTACGAGCAGTACTTC. Translated, it gives CASRLTGGTYEQYF.

This clonotype was found many times. The chain recombines TRBV6-5 with TRBJ2-4; D not certain. V was clipped by 4 bases and J by 6 bases, with 7 bases between them. Germline CDR1 reads MNHEY; CDR2 reads SVGAGI. There are 12 residues in the CDR3. The CDR3 here is CASSLPGNIQYF. As DNA, the CDR3 is TGTGCCAGCAGTTTGCCAGGAAACATTCAGTACTTC.

V and J are TRBV29-1 and TRBJ1-1, with D maybe TRBD1 (5 bases). With 7 bases removed from V and 0 bases from J, the gap between germline ends came to 9 bases. The CDR3 has 12 amino acids. CDR1 and CDR2 (germline): SQVTM, ANQGSEA. The CDR3 region is CSGGHLNTEAFF. The CDR3 region has the DNA TGCAGCGGGGGCCACTTGAACACTGAAGCTTTCTTT.

Only a few counts were recorded for this clonotype. The V and J genes are TRBV29-1 and TRBJ2-6, with D possibly being TRBD2 (6 bases). V was shortened by 7 bases and J by 0 bases, with 16 bases between the two germline ends. Per germline, CDR1 SQVTM and CDR2 ANQGSEA. CDR3 size: 16 residues. The CDR3 here is CSASRDLDSGANVLTF. The CDR3 bases are TGCAGCGCATCGCGGGACTTAGACTCTGGGGCCAACGTCCTGACTTTC.

The J gene is TRBJ2-5, the V gene TRBV24-1, with 7 bases identical to TRBD1. V trimming: 3 bases; J trimming: 5 bases; junction bases outside the gene matches: 8. Germline V lookup: CDR1 KGHDR, CDR2 SFDVKD. The CDR3 totals 15 residues. CDR3 DNA sequence: TGTGCCACCAGTGATGCCACAGGGGCCCAGGAGACCCAGTACTTC. Amino acid sequence: CATSDATGAQETQYF.

The rearrangement links TRBV28 to TRBJ2-5, with 7 bases matching TRBD2. Germline V lookup: CDR1 MDHEN, CDR2 SYDVKM. Trimming cost V 2 bases and J 7 bases; bases outside gene matches: 10. CDR3 size: 15 residues. CDR3 loop: CASSLPSRGRGTQYF. CDR3 sequence (DNA): TGTGCCAGCAGTTTACCCTCTCGGGGGAGGGGGACCCAGTACTTC.

DNA for the CDR3: TGTGCCAGCAGCTTAGCGACTAGCACCGGGGAGCTGTTTTTT. Protein product: CASSLATSTGELFF. The chain carries TRBV7-9 and TRBJ2-2; TRBD2 is a possible D gene (6 bases). Germline values: CDR1 SEHNR, CDR2 FQNEAQ (reference sequence). Trimming shortened V by 0 bases and J by 4 bases, and 6 bases separated the two germline ends. The CDR3 is 14 residues long.

Ten or more counts support this clonotype. This chain links TRBV4-2 with TRBJ2-3, with 12 bases matching TRBD2. The germline gives CDR1 LGHNA, CDR2 YNFKEQ. CDR3 length: 17 residues. With 3 bases clipped from V and 3 bases from J, the junction kept 7 bases outside the gene matches. CDR3 nucleotide sequence: TGTGCCAGCAGCCATACTCTAGCGGGGGGGCCTACAGATACGCAGTATTTT. Translation gives CASSHTLAGGPTDTQYF.

This clonotype has only a few counts. The J gene is TRBJ1-6, the V gene TRBV7-2, with 9 bases matching TRBD1. The CDR3 contains 16 residues. Germline V CDR1 and CDR2: SGHTA, FQGNSA. The trim removed 5 bases at V and 4 bases at J, leaving 6 bases unmatched. CDR3 region: CASSHATGGYNSPLHF. CDR3 DNA: TGTGCCAGCAGCCACGCGACAGGGGGATATAATTCACCCCTCCACTTT.